This T cell receptor (beta chain) was recorded in a study of blood T cell repertoires in COVID-19. Study-wide context: PBMCs, B-cell-depleted T cells, or T cells provided the cDNA or gDNA that made up the material.

The repertoire was sequenced with immunoSEQ multiplex PCR; TCRdb's copy has only in-frame clones and lacks some. Of approximately 500,000 clones in the sample, 89% were seen once. There are 16 residues in the CDR3. V dropped 4 bases and J dropped 0; count of bases not matched to a gene: 4. CDR1 is SEHNR and CDR2 is FQNEAQ in the germline V gene (reference sequence). The V and J genes are TRBV7-9 and TRBJ1-4; 8 positions match TRBD1. The sample comprised peripheral blood. This clonotype was sampled from a man aged 18 to 35 with COVID-19, enrolled during active disease. CDR3 coding DNA: TGTGCCAGCAGCTGGACAGGGAGTCCAACTAATGAAAAACTGTTTTTT. Translating it yields CASSWTGSPTNEKLFF.